The present T cell receptor (beta chain) was sequenced within a study of cytomegalovirus exposure and HLA in healthy donors. PCR was performed using 60 Vbeta and 13 Jbeta primers. Assay used: immunoSEQ multiplex PCR; TCRdb lists only in-frame clones, some missing. The top ten clones hold 2.9% of a sample with about 180,000 clones, about 69% of them seen once. V lost 6 bases to trimming and J lost 5 bases, with 11 bases between them. Germline loops: CDR1 MDHEN, CDR2 SYDVKM. The CDR3 has 12 amino acids. The clonotype was recovered from a male donor in good health and CMV-seronegative. J is TRBJ2-7 and V is TRBV28, with D unclear. The sequencing input was PBMCs. DNA of the CDR3: TGTGCCAGCAGGTCCTCTTCTCACGAGCAGTACTTC. It yields the protein CASRSSSHEQYF.